These 8 T cell receptor beta chains came from one sample sequenced in a study of PD-L1 blockade in urothelial cancer. The data were produced by immunoSEQ multiplex PCR, yet TCRdb's version contains in-frame clones alone and is incomplete. The table has 70,000 or so clones, approximately 91% seen once. The source material was PBMCs, sampled around atezolizumab (anti-PD-L1) treatment. These TCRs come from a man aged 55 to 70 with urothelial cancer.

The chain's CDR3 is CASSAGQPPSYEQYF. CDR3 bases: TGTGCCAGCAGTGCCGGACAGCCCCCCTCCTACGAGCAGTACTTC. V usage is TRBV27 and J usage is TRBJ2-7; possible D gene TRBD1, 6 bases. Trimming took off 5 bases at V and 0 bases at J, with 14 bases between the two ends. The CDR3 sequence is 15 residues long. Germline assignment: CDR1 MNHEY and CDR2 SMNVEV (reference sequence).

This chain connects TRBV7-9 to TRBJ2-1; 9 nucleotides line up with TRBD2. There are 16 residues in the CDR3. Germline lookup yields CDR1 SEHNR and CDR2 FQNEAQ (reference sequence). J lost 8 bases, V lost 2 bases, and 10 bases had no gene match. The CDR3 nucleotides read TGTGCCAGCAGCTTACGGGCTAGCGGGAACATGGATGAGCAGTTCTTC. The encoded protein is CASSLRASGNMDEQFF.

The CDR3, as DNA: TGTGCCAGCAGCCCCGGGACTAGCGGGGGCACCGGGGAGCTGTTTTTT. Protein sequence: CASSPGTSGGTGELFF. The rearrangement joins TRBV7-7 to TRBJ2-2; 14 bases are shared with TRBD2. Germline V gene sequence: CDR1 SSHAT, CDR2 FNYEAQ (reference sequence). V gave up 5 bases and J gave up 4 bases; unmatched junction bases: 3. CDR3 length equals 16 residues.

This CDR3 is CASSFQGAPSPLHF. CDR3 bases: TGTGCCAGCAGCTTCCAGGGGGCGCCTTCACCCCTCCACTTT. The chain joins TRBV5-5 to TRBJ1-6, with 8 nucleotides matching TRBD1. Germline loops: CDR1 SGHKS, CDR2 YYEKEE (reference sequence). The CDR3 loop spans 14 amino acids. The J segment lost 9 bases and the V segment lost 2 bases, leaving 4 bases of the junction unmatched.

The CDR3 protein is CASSYVRQGRYSNQPQHF. CDR3 coding DNA: TGTGCCAGCAGCTACGTCCGACAGGGGCGATATAGCAATCAGCCCCAGCATTTT. The rearrangement uses TRBV28 and TRBJ1-5; 8 nucleotides align to TRBD1. The CDR3 loop spans 18 amino acids. The V gene end was trimmed by 6 bases and the J gene end by 0 bases; junction bases not matched to a gene: 13. In germline, CDR1 is MDHEN, CDR2 SYDVKM.

The chain couples TRBV28 to TRBJ2-7; TRBD2 matches 7 bases. The trim removed 3 bases at V and 0 bases at J, leaving 5 bases unmatched. The CDR3 covers 15 residues. Germline CDR1 reads MDHEN; CDR2 reads SYDVKM. As DNA, the CDR3 is TGTGCCAGCAGTTTGATGCGACTAGCCTCCTACGAGCAGTACTTC. Protein product: CASSLMRLASYEQYF. Full variable domain (remainder filled in from reference TRBV28 and TRBJ2-7): DVKVTQSSRYLVKRTGEKVFLECVQDMDHENMFWYRQDPGLGLRLIYFSYDVKMKEKGDIPEGYSVSREKKERFSLILESASTNQTSMYLCASSLMRLASYEQYFGPGTRLTVT.

This clone was observed a few times. The V and J genes are TRBV27 and TRBJ2-1, with D possibly matching TRBD2 (5 bases). The CDR3 spans 15 residues. Germline V gives CDR1 MNHEY, CDR2 SMNVEV (reference sequence). V lost 3 bases and J lost 3, with 12 bases in between. CDR3 DNA: TGTGCCAGCAGTTTCCAACTAGGAATCTACAATGAGCAGTTCTTC. It translates to CASSFQLGIYNEQFF.

This clone was seen only once. This sequence joins TRBV4-1 and TRBJ2-5; D gene uncertain. Trimming left V 1 base short and J 1 base short, with 7 bases between. Germline lookup yields CDR1 MGHRA and CDR2 YSYEKL. The CDR3 is made up of 14 amino acids. CDR3 sequence: CASSQGGSQETQYF. The CDR3 DNA sequence: TGCGCCAGCAGCCAAGGCGGTAGCCAAGAGACCCAGTACTTC.